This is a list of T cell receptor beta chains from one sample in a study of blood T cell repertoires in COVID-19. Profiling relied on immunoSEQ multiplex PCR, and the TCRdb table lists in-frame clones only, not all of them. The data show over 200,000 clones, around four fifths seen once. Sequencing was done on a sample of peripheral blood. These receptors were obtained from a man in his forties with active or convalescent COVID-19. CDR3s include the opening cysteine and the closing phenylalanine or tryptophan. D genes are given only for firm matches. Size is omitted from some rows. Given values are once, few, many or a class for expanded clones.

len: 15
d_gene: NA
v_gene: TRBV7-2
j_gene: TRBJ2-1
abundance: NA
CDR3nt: TGTGCCAGCGACCTAGGACAATCCTTATTCAATGAGCAGTTCTTC
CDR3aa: CASDLGQSLFNEQFF

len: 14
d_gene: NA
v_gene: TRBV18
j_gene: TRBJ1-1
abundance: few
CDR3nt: TGTGCCAGCTCCTTTAACACCCCGAACACTGAAGCTTTCTTT
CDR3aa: CASSFNTPNTEAFF

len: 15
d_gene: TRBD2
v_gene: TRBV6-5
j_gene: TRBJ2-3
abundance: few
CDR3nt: TGTGCCAGCAATAGGGCGGGAGGGTTGACAGATACGCAGTATTTT
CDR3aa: CASNRAGGLTDTQYF

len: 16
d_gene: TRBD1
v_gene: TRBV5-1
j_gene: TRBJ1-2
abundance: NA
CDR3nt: TGCGCCAGCAGCCGCACGGGGCAGGGGGATAACTATGGCTACACCTTC
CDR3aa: CASSRTGQGDNYGYTF

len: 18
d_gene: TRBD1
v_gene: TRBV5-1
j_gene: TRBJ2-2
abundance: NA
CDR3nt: TGCGCCAGCAGCTCTCCGGGACAGGGGCGATTCGGGACCGGGGAGCTGTTTTTT
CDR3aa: CASSSPGQGRFGTGELFF

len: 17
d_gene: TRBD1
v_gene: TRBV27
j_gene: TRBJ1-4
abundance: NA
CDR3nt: TGTGCCAGCAGTTCCGGCCTGGGACAGATGACTAATGAAAAACTGTTTTTT
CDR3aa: CASSSGLGQMTNEKLFF

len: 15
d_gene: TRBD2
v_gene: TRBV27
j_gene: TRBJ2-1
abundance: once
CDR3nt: TGTGCCAGCAGTGGCGGGAGGTCGTTATACAATGAGCAGTTCTTC
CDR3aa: CASSGGRSLYNEQFF

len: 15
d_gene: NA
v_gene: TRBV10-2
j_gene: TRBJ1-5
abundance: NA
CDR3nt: TGCGCCAGCATCAGACAAGGGGATGGCAATCAGCCCCAGCATTTT
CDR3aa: CASIRQGDGNQPQHF

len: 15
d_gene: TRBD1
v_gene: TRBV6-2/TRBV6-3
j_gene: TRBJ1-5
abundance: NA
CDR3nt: TGTGCCAGCAGTATCGGACAGGGGGCAGGGCAGCCCCAGCATTTT
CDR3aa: CASSIGQGAGQPQHF

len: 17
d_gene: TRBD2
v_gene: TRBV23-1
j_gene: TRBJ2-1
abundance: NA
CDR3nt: TGCGCCAGCAGTCATCCGGGACTAGCGATCCCTTACAATGAGCAGTTCTTC
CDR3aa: CASSHPGLAIPYNEQFF

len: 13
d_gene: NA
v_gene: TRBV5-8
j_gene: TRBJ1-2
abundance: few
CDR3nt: TGTGCCAGCAGCTTTGACCGCGAGGCAAGCTACACCTTC
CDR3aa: CASSFDREASYTF

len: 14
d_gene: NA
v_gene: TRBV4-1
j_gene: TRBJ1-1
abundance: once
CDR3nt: TGCGCCAGCAGCCCCCCTGGAGTTTACACTGAAGCTTTCTTT
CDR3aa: CASSPPGVYTEAFF

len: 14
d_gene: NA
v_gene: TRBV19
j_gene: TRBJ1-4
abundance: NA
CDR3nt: TGTGCCAGTAGTCAGGGGCTCTCTAATGAAAAACTGTTTTTT
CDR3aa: CASSQGLSNEKLFF

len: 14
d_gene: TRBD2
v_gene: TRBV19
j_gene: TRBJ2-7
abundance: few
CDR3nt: TGTGCCAGTAGTTTCAGACTAGCTGGGTACGAGCAGTACTTC
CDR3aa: CASSFRLAGYEQYF

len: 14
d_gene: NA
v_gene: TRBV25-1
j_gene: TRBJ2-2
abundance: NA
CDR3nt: TGTGCCAGCAGTGACAGGTCGAACACCGGGGAGCTGTTTTTT
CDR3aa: CASSDRSNTGELFF

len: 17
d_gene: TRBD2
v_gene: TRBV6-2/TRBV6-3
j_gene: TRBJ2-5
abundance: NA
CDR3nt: TGTGCCAGCAGCAACGCCGAGGTAGCGGGGTGGGGAGAGACCCAGTACTTC
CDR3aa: CASSNAEVAGWGETQYF

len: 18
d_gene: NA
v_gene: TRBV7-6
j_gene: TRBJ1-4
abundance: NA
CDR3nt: TGTGCCAGCAGCTCCCGTCCCCCGAGTCCTGCAACTAATGAAAAACTGTTTTTT
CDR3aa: CASSSRPPSPATNEKLFF

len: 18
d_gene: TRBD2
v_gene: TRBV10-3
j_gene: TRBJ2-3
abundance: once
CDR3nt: TGTGCCATCAGTTCCGGGACTAGCGGGAGCTTAGGCACAGATACGCAGTATTTT
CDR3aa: CAISSGTSGSLGTDTQYF